The 26 T cell receptor beta chains below were found in one sample sequenced in a study of cytomegalovirus exposure and HLA in healthy donors (dated by TCRdb to 2015 to 2018). Library prep was done by the immunoSEQ multiplex PCR assay. A mixture of 60 forward primers for TCR Vbeta segments and 13 reverse primers for TCR Jbeta segments was used in the multiplex PCR. Held by TCRdb, this immuneACCESS table contains in-frame sequences only and omits some clones. Under half of the omission traces to an unresolved V gene where checked; the cause of the rest is unknown. The sample's table covers 100,000 to 150,000 clones. Approximately 1.6% of the sample comes from the top ten. The sequencing sample was made of PBMCs. Receptors originate from a woman aged 40 to 50 in good health and CMV-seropositive.

The chain is built from TRBV4-1 and TRBJ2-1; 12 nucleotides line up with TRBD2. The CDR3 has 16 residues. Trimming removed 3 bases from V and 5 bases from J; junction bases left unmatched: 5. The V gene's germline CDR1 is MGHRA and CDR2 YSYEKL. CDR3 in DNA: TGCGCCAGCAGCCACCGACTAGCGGGAGATCACAATGAGCAGTTCTTC. This codes for CASSHRLAGDHNEQFF.

The CDR3 is CASSQNGYEQYF. The DNA of the CDR3 is TGTGCCAGCAGCCAAAACGGCTACGAGCAGTACTTC. V usage is TRBV9 and J usage is TRBJ2-7; D unresolved. Looked up from germline, CDR1 is SGDLS and CDR2 is YYNGEE. The CDR3 spans 12 residues. Trimming stripped 4 bases from V and 3 bases from J, with 8 bases between.

V is TRBV2 and J is TRBJ2-7; 7 nucleotides align to TRBD1. V dropped 4 bases and J dropped 5; count of bases not matched to a gene: 11. Germline V gene data show CDR1 as SNHLY and CDR2 as FYNNEI. The CDR3 runs to 15 residues. CDR3 bases: TGTGCCAGCAGTGCAAGACAGGGAGTGTTCCACGAGCAGTACTTC. It yields the protein CASSARQGVFHEQYF.

The gene calls are TRBV5-1 and TRBJ2-3, with D perhaps TRBD2 (5 bases). This CDR3 has 14 residues. CDR1 SGHRS and CDR2 YFSETQ come from the germline V gene. V was clipped by 4 bases and J by 0 bases, with 9 bases between them. The CDR3 is CASSLLDSTDTQYF. The CDR3 DNA follows: TGCGCCAGCAGCCTACTAGACAGCACAGATACGCAGTATTTT. The variable domain in full, completed from reference TRBV5-1 and TRBJ2-3, reads KAGVTQTPRYLIKTRGQQVTLSCSPISGHRSVSWYQQTPGQGLQFLFEYFSETQRNKGNFPGRFSGRQFSNSRSEMNVSTLELGDSALYLCASSLLDSTDTQYFGPGTRLTVL.

This chain connects TRBV5-4 to TRBJ1-2; 9 positions agree with TRBD1. The germline V gene encodes CDR1 SGHNT and CDR2 YYREEE (reference sequence). J was trimmed by 0 bases and V by 4 bases; bases with no gene match: 10. The CDR3 has 17 amino acids. The CDR3 is CASSPGGTGPANYGYTF. The CDR3 bases are TGTGCCAGCAGCCCGGGGGGGACAGGGCCAGCTAACTATGGCTACACCTTC.

This chain uses TRBV21-1 with TRBJ1-2; whether TRBD1, the table's D call, matches the DNA was not checked. TRBV21-1 is annotated as a pseudogene. The CDR3 covers 14 residues. CDR3 DNA sequence: TGTGCCAGCAGCAACTCAGGCAGGGTACATGGCTACACCTTC. Protein: CASSNSGRVHGYTF.

The chain is built from TRBV5-1 and TRBJ2-5, with 10 bases identical to TRBD2. This CDR3 has 15 residues. The germline V gene has CDR1 SGHRS and CDR2 YFSETQ. The V segment lost 3 bases and the J segment 6 bases; nucleotides outside the gene matches: 8. This chain's CDR3 is CASSSSGSSGKTQYF. For the CDR3, the DNA is TGCGCCAGCAGCTCTAGCGGGAGCTCTGGAAAGACCCAGTACTTC.

The V and J genes are TRBV13 and TRBJ2-1; 7 nucleotides line up with TRBD2. The CDR3 length is 14 residues. Germline V gene lookup returns CDR1 PRHDT and CDR2 FYEKMQ (reference sequence). Trimming took 6 bases from V and 5 from J; bases not matched to a gene: 7. The DNA of the CDR3 is TGTGCCAGCAGTCGGGCTAGCGGAGACAATGAGCAGTTCTTC. Protein sequence: CASSRASGDNEQFF.

The chain employs TRBV5-6 and TRBJ2-7, with a possible D match to TRBD2 (6 bases). The CDR3 is 15 amino acids. Germline CDR1 and CDR2: SGHDT and YYEEEE. The V and J ends lost 3 bases and 5 bases respectively, with 18 bases between them. CDR3 coding DNA: TGTGCCAGCAGCTCTGGTCGGCTAGCGACCCACGAGCAGTACTTC. It encodes CASSSGRLATHEQYF. The entire variable domain, with the rest obtained from reference TRBV5-6 and TRBJ2-7, is as follows: DAGVTQSPTHLIKTRGQQVTLRCSPKSGHDTVSWYQQALGQGPQFIFQYYEEEERQRGNFPDRFSGHQFPNYSSELNVNALLLGDSALYLCASSSGRLATHEQYFGPGTRLTVT.

V gene TRBV5-8 combines with J gene TRBJ1-1; D is perhaps TRBD1 (6 bases). The CDR3 consists of 15 residues. V dropped 3 bases and J dropped 1 base, with 13 bases sitting between them. Germline CDR1 and CDR2: SGHTS and YDEGEE. DNA for the CDR3: TGTGCCAGCAGCTACAGGGTGTCCGCGAACACTGAAGCTTTCTTT. Translating it yields CASSYRVSANTEAFF.

The chain is built from TRBV27 and TRBJ1-1; the D gene is possibly TRBD1 (5 bases). CDR1 is MNHEY, CDR2 SMNVEV, per germline (reference sequence). This CDR3 comprises 15 residues. Trimming stripped 8 bases from V and 0 bases from J, with 16 bases between. The CDR3 DNA sequence: TGTGCCAGCTTTGACAGCCCTCCTTTGAACACTGAAGCTTTCTTT. It yields the protein CASFDSPPLNTEAFF.

As regards this clone: Because the CDR3 is missing its conserved closing phenylalanine or tryptophan, this is likely a read error. V usage is TRBV28 and J usage is TRBJ2-7, with TRBD2 matching 7 bases. Unmatched junction bases numbered 17, after V lost 6 bases and J lost 6 bases. Germline assignment: CDR1 MDHEN and CDR2 SYDVKM. The CDR3 loop spans 16 amino acids. CDR3 DNA: TGTGCCAGCAGCTCTTGGGAGGGAGGGAGAACGGGCGAGCAGTACTGC. This translates into CASSSWEGGRTGEQYC.

V gene TRBV7-2 combines with J gene TRBJ2-7, with 8 bases identical to TRBD2. CDR1 SGHTA and CDR2 FQGNSA come from the germline V gene. The trim removed 5 bases at V and 4 bases at J, leaving 10 bases unmatched. The CDR3 has 15 amino acids. The CDR3 reads CASSPNGGGQYEQYF. The CDR3 coding sequence is TGTGCCAGCAGCCCAAACGGGGGGGGGCAGTACGAGCAGTACTTC. Combining the CDR3 with reference TRBV7-2 and TRBJ2-7 gives the whole variable domain GAGVSQSPSNKVTEKGKDVELRCDPISGHTALYWYRQSLGQGLEFLIYFQGNSAPDKSGLPSDRFSAERTGGSVSTLTIQRTQQEDSAVYLCASSPNGGGQYEQYFGPGTRLTVT.

The chain carries TRBV28 and TRBJ2-3; D might be TRBD1 (6 bases). This CDR3 has 14 residues. Germline CDR1 reads MDHEN; CDR2 reads SYDVKM. V was shortened by 5 bases and J by 2 bases, with 11 bases between the two germline ends. CDR3 nucleotide sequence: TGTGCCAGCAGTCTTGGACAGTCCACAGATACGCAGTATTTT. Translated, it gives CASSLGQSTDTQYF.

The chain is built from TRBV18 and TRBJ2-4; 7 positions agree with TRBD1. The CDR3 runs 14 residues. Germline V gene sequence: CDR1 KGHSH, CDR2 LQKENI. Losses at the gene ends were 6 bases for V and 3 bases for J; bases not matched to a gene: 5. The CDR3 region is CASSPQGDKNIQYF. The CDR3 DNA follows: TGTGCCAGCTCGCCTCAGGGGGACAAAAACATTCAGTACTTC.

The gene calls are TRBV5-5 and TRBJ2-7, with D possibly TRBD1 on 5 matching bases. CDR1 and CDR2 (germline): SGHKS, YYEKEE (reference sequence). The CDR3 covers 13 residues. V was cut by 3 bases and J by 6 bases, with 13 bases left in between. The CDR3 nucleotides read TGTGCCAGCAGCTCCAGGATTCAGGGCGAGCAGTACTTC. Protein: CASSSRIQGEQYF.

The rearrangement joins TRBV9 to TRBJ2-1, with TRBD2 identical over 7 bases. Germline values: CDR1 SGDLS, CDR2 YYNGEE. Losses at the gene ends were 3 bases for V and 6 bases for J; bases not matched to a gene: 12. The CDR3 sequence is 16 residues long. The CDR3 reads CASSGPSGGRINEQFF. The CDR3 nucleotides are TGTGCCAGCAGCGGACCCAGCGGCGGGAGAATCAATGAGCAGTTCTTC.

This CDR3 reads CASSLGPGTSGTDTQYF. As DNA, the CDR3 is TGTGCCAGCAGCTTAGGACCCGGGACTAGCGGGACAGATACGCAGTATTTT. V gene TRBV7-6 combines with J gene TRBJ2-3; TRBD2 matches 12 bases. Germline V gene data show CDR1 as SGHVS and CDR2 as FNYEAQ. The CDR3 covers 17 residues. V dropped 1 base and J dropped 3; count of bases not matched to a gene: 5.

The chain carries TRBV7-3 and TRBJ2-5; D perhaps matches TRBD1 (5 bases). This CDR3 comprises 13 residues. Germline loops: CDR1 SGHTA, CDR2 FQGTGA. The V and J ends lost 5 bases and 1 base respectively, with 8 bases between them. DNA of the CDR3: TGTGCCAGCAGCCGACAGTTCCAAGAGACCCAGTACTTC. This gives the protein CASSRQFQETQYF.

J is TRBJ2-3 and V is TRBV7-6; D not certain. Germline V gene sequence: CDR1 SGHVS, CDR2 FNYEAQ. V shed 5 bases and J shed 6 bases, with 9 bases lying between them. The CDR3 loop spans 12 amino acids. The CDR3 protein is CASSLSYDTQYF. The CDR3 DNA is TGTGCCAGCAGCCTCAGTTATGATACGCAGTATTTT.

The chain combines TRBV29-1 with TRBJ1-1; no firm D call. CDR1 and CDR2 from the germline V gene are SQVTM and ANQGSEA. The CDR3 spans 11 residues. Trimming took off 2 bases at V and 9 bases at J, with 10 bases between the two ends. CDR3 DNA: TGCAGCGTTGAATCTGGTAGTCAAGCTTTCTTT. Translation gives CSVESGSQAFF. The whole variable domain, filled in from reference TRBV29-1 and TRBJ1-1, reads SAVISQKPSRDICQRGTSLTIQCQVDSQVTMMFWYRQQPGQSLTLIATANQGSEATYESGFVIDKFPISRPNLTFSTLTVSNMSPEDSSIYLCSVESGSQAFFGQGTRLTVV.

V is TRBV5-1 and J is TRBJ1-5; 7 nucleotides agree with TRBD1. The CDR3 contains 14 residues. CDR1 is SGHRS and CDR2 is YFSETQ in the germline V gene. V lost 4 bases to trimming and J lost 4 bases; unmatched junction nucleotides: 5. The CDR3 protein is CASSPLDRNQPQHF. The CDR3 coding sequence is TGCGCCAGCAGCCCACTGGACAGGAATCAGCCCCAGCATTTT.

This rearrangement joins TRBV5-8 to TRBJ2-7; 8 bases align to TRBD2. CDR3 length: 17 residues. Germline trimming cut 1 base from V and 5 bases from J; bases unmatched to any gene: 14. Germline CDR1 is SGHTS and CDR2 is YDEGEE. This CDR3 is CASSLWFAGGATHEQYF. CDR3 nucleotides: TGTGCCAGCAGCTTGTGGTTCGCGGGAGGAGCTACTCACGAGCAGTACTTC.

V usage is TRBV7-9 and J usage is TRBJ2-5, with 10 bases aligning to TRBD2. Germline CDR1 reads SEHNR; CDR2 reads FQNEAQ (reference sequence). J was trimmed by 1 base and V by 2 bases; bases with no gene match: 4. CDR3 size: 16 residues. For the CDR3, the DNA is TGTGCCAGCAGCTTAAGGACTAGCGGAATCCAAGAGACCCAGTACTTC. Translated: CASSLRTSGIQETQYF. The full variable domain, with the rest looked up from reference TRBV7-9 and TRBJ2-5, is DTGVSQNPRHKITKRGQNVTFRCDPISEHNRLYWYRQTLGQGPEFLTYFQNEAQLEKSRLLSDRFSAERPKGSFSTLEIQRTEQGDSAMYLCASSLRTSGIQETQYFGPGTRLLVL.

The CDR3 DNA reads as TGTGCCAGCACCACTAGCGGAGCACAAGAGACCCAGTACTTC. Translating it yields CASTTSGAQETQYF. The rearrangement links TRBV27 to TRBJ2-5; TRBD2 matches at 8 bases. Germline V gene lookup returns CDR1 MNHEY and CDR2 SMNVEV (reference sequence). This CDR3 is built from 14 residues. V was pared by 7 bases and J by 2 bases, with 6 bases of the junction left unmatched.

The rearrangement links TRBV6-5 to TRBJ1-2; TRBD1 matches at 9 bases. With V trimmed by 1 base and J by 8 bases, 11 bases remained unmatched. Germline loops: CDR1 MNHEY, CDR2 SVGAGI. The CDR3 is 16 amino acids. The CDR3 DNA follows: TGTGCCAGCAGTTACTTCACAGGGGGCGCGAAAAGCGGCTACACCTTC. This gives the protein CASSYFTGGAKSGYTF.